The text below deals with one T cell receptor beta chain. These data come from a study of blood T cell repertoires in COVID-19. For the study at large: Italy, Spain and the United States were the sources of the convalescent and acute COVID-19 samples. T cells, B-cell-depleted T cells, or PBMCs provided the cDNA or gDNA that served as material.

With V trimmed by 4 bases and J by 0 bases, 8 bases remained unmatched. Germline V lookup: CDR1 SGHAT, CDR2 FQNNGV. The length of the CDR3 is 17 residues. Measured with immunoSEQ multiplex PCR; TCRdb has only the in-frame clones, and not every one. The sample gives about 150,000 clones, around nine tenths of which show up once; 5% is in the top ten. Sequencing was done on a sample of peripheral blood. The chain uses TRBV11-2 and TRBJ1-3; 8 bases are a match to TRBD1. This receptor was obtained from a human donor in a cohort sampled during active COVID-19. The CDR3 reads CASSSNQGAVSGNTIYF. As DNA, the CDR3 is TGTGCCAGCAGCTCCAATCAGGGGGCTGTCTCTGGAAACACCATATATTTT.